The 15 T cell receptor beta chains below all came from one sample that was sequenced in a study of T cell changes during pregnancy in multiple sclerosis. Measured with immunoSEQ multiplex PCR; TCRdb has only the in-frame clones, and not every one. Among 50,000 to 65,000 clones listed, roughly nine tenths were seen once. This material consisted of CD4+ T cells from peripheral blood mononuclear cells, taken in the first trimester of pregnancy. The receptors were gathered from a female donor with multiple sclerosis, enrolled in a pregnancy study.

The chain joins TRBV19 to TRBJ2-7, with D tentatively TRBD1 (6 bases). CDR3 length equals 12 residues. Trimming removed 4 bases at V and 6 bases at J, with 10 bases between. The germline gives CDR1 LNHDA, CDR2 SQIVND (reference sequence). Here the CDR3 DNA reads TGTGCCAGTAGTACCACAGGGACCGAGCAGTACTTC. As protein: CASSTTGTEQYF.

The chain is built from TRBV5-1 and TRBJ1-3; D ambiguous. This CDR3 spans 15 amino acids. The V gene lost 0 bases and the J gene lost 7 bases, with 14 bases spanning the gap. CDR1 is SGHRS, CDR2 YFSETQ, per germline. The CDR3 loop reads CASSLVLEPRNTIYF. Here the CDR3 DNA reads TGCGCCAGCAGCTTGGTGCTGGAGCCAAGGAACACCATATATTTT. The whole variable domain, filled in from reference TRBV5-1 and TRBJ1-3, reads KAGVTQTPRYLIKTRGQQVTLSCSPISGHRSVSWYQQTPGQGLQFLFEYFSETQRNKGNFPGRFSGRQFSNSRSEMNVSTLELGDSALYLCASSLVLEPRNTIYFGEGSWLTVV.

The CDR3 nucleotides read TGTGCCAGCAGCCCGGGACCCCCGGAGGGCGAGCAGTACTTC. The encoded protein is CASSPGPPEGEQYF. J is TRBJ2-7 and V is TRBV7-9, with D perhaps matching TRBD2 (6 bases). Trimming removed 5 bases at V and 6 bases at J, with 17 bases between. CDR1 and CDR2 (germline): SEHNR, FQNEAQ (reference sequence). CDR3 length: 14 amino acids.

The chain uses TRBV11-3 and TRBJ2-5; tentatively, D is TRBD2 (5 bases). V was cut by 5 bases and J by 1 base, with 14 bases left in between. CDR1 SGHNT and CDR2 YENEEA come from the germline V gene. The CDR3 is 15 residues long. CDR3 coding DNA: TGTGCCAGCAGCCCCGGGGTCCACTCCCAAGAGACCCAGTACTTC. This sequence encodes CASSPGVHSQETQYF.

The V call is TRBV5-6, the J call TRBJ2-5, with 8 positions matching TRBD2. The V segment lost 4 bases and the J segment 4 bases; nucleotides outside the gene matches: 3. Germline CDR1 SGHDT, CDR2 YYEEEE. There are 13 residues in the CDR3. This CDR3 is CASSLTSGETQYF. CDR3 coding DNA: TGTGCCAGCAGCCTCACTAGCGGAGAGACCCAGTACTTC. Together with reference TRBV5-6 and TRBJ2-5, the CDR3 gives the full variable domain: DAGVTQSPTHLIKTRGQQVTLRCSPKSGHDTVSWYQQALGQGPQFIFQYYEEEERQRGNFPDRFSGHQFPNYSSELNVNALLLGDSALYLCASSLTSGETQYFGPGTRLLVL.

The rearrangement joins TRBV19 to TRBJ1-6; D ambiguous. V gave up 7 bases and J gave up 5 bases, with 9 bases separating them. Germline CDR1 is LNHDA and CDR2 is SQIVND (reference sequence). The CDR3 totals 13 residues. In DNA, the CDR3 is TGTGCCAGTAAACCTCAGAATAATTCACCCCTCCACTTT. Encoded protein: CASKPQNNSPLHF.

This clone was recorded once. The chain uses TRBV7-2 and TRBJ2-7, with D possibly matching TRBD1 (5 bases). The CDR3 has 13 amino acids. Trimming pared 2 bases from V and 6 bases from J, leaving 11 bases between. The germline CDR1 and CDR2 sequences are SGHTA and FQGNSA. In DNA form, the CDR3 reads TGTGCCAGCAGCTTACAGGGATGGGGCGAGCAGTACTTC. This translates into CASSLQGWGEQYF.

The V gene is TRBV6-6, the J gene TRBJ2-3; 8 bases map to TRBD2. CDR1 and CDR2 from the germline V gene are MNHNY and SVGAGI (reference sequence). The CDR3 consists of 12 residues. With V trimmed by 5 bases and J by 9 bases, 4 bases remained unmatched. CDR3 nucleotides: TGTGCCAGCAGTGACTTAGCGGGGACGCAGTATTTT. Protein sequence: CASSDLAGTQYF.

The chain uses TRBV6-5 and TRBJ1-1; unclear D gene. This CDR3 region has 14 residues. The V and J ends lost 4 bases and 0 bases respectively, with 9 bases between them. CDR1 is MNHEY and CDR2 is SVGAGI in the germline V gene. CDR3 nucleotide sequence: TGTGCCAGCAGTTTCGAGAGCCTGAACACTGAAGCTTTCTTT. Encoded protein: CASSFESLNTEAFF.

This chain links TRBV7-2 with TRBJ1-1; 10 bases line up with TRBD1. The CDR3 sequence is 15 residues long. From germline, CDR1 is SGHTA and CDR2 FQGNSA. V lost 3 bases to trimming and J lost 7 bases; unmatched junction nucleotides: 8. CDR3 residues: CASSLPGTGAHEAFF. CDR3 DNA: TGTGCCAGCAGCTTGCCTGGGACAGGGGCACATGAAGCTTTCTTT.

CDR3 amino acids: CASSTGQGATVNTEAFF. CDR3 DNA sequence: TGTGCCAGCAGCACGGGACAGGGGGCTACCGTGAACACTGAAGCTTTCTTT. V is TRBV5-6 and J is TRBJ1-1; 12 bases are a match to TRBD1. Germline V gene lookup returns CDR1 SGHDT and CDR2 YYEEEE. The V and J ends lost 4 bases and 0 bases, in that order; junction bases with no gene match: 7. The CDR3 loop spans 17 amino acids.

The chain employs TRBV27 and TRBJ2-1; the D is unclear. The CDR3 totals 12 residues. CDR1 MNHEY and CDR2 SMNVEV come from the germline V gene (reference sequence). V dropped 6 bases and J dropped 1 base, with 4 bases sitting between them. CDR3 sequence reads: CASSLSYNEQFF. DNA of the CDR3: TGTGCCAGCAGCCTTTCCTACAATGAGCAGTTCTTC.

The chain recombines TRBV10-3 with TRBJ2-7; TRBD1 aligns across 7 bases. With 6 bases clipped from V and 2 bases from J, the junction kept 10 bases outside the gene matches. Germline assignment: CDR1 ENHRY and CDR2 SYGVKD. The CDR3 contains 15 residues. DNA of the CDR3: TGTGCCATCAGGACGACCGGGACAGAGGCCTACGAGCAGTACTTC. It codes for CAIRTTGTEAYEQYF.

This sequence joins TRBV9 and TRBJ1-1, with 8 bases fitting TRBD1. Germline trimming cut 3 bases from V and 0 bases from J; bases unmatched to any gene: 10. The CDR3 runs to 17 residues. Germline V CDR1 and CDR2: SGDLS, YYNGEE. The CDR3 is CASSGYPRQGLNTEAFF. In DNA, the CDR3 is TGTGCCAGCAGCGGATACCCCCGACAGGGGCTGAACACTGAAGCTTTCTTT.

The chain joins TRBV5-4 to TRBJ2-1, with TRBD2 matching over 8 bases. V trimming: 4 bases; J trimming: 7 bases; junction bases outside the gene matches: 7. This CDR3 has 14 residues. Germline assignment: CDR1 SGHNT and CDR2 YYREEE (reference sequence). This chain's CDR3 is CASSPSGGPNEQFF. CDR3 DNA: TGTGCCAGCAGCCCGAGCGGGGGCCCTAATGAGCAGTTCTTC.